This T cell receptor beta chain was sequenced during a study of CD8 T cells in Susac syndrome. CDR3 length equals 15 residues. V was trimmed by 3 bases and J by 2 bases, leaving 11 bases between them. From germline, CDR1 is SEHNR and CDR2 FQNEAQ (reference sequence). Reverse transcription used about 0.45 to 1 ug RNA and random hexamers. TCRdb processed the immunoSEQ multiplex PCR reads anew with MiXCR; each CDR3 protein has one entry. The sample has fewer than 350,000 distinct CDR3 sequences; about 82% are singletons. This clonotype was sampled from a human donor with multiple sclerosis. Sequenced: CD8+ T cells from PBMCs. This chain links TRBV7-9 with TRBJ1-3; TRBD1 might be the D (5 bases). In DNA form, the CDR3 reads TGTGCCAGCAGCTTTCGCAGGGACCCTGGAAACACCATATATTTT. Encoded protein: CASSFRRDPGNTIYF.